The clone carrying this T cell receptor beta chain was detected only a few times. No antigen is known for it. Primers included in the PCR were 60 Vbeta and 13 Jbeta primers. Measured with immunoSEQ multiplex PCR; TCRdb has only the in-frame clones, and not every one. Found here are 84,000 or so clones, approximately 65% of them singletons; the top ten hold around 5.5%. V was clipped by 2 bases and J by 7 bases, with 14 bases between them. Germline V gene sequence: CDR1 GTSNPN, CDR2 SVGIG (reference sequence). The CDR3 extends over 14 amino acids. This record belongs to a study of cytomegalovirus exposure and HLA in healthy donors. Findings of the study overall: CMV antigen specificity of three CMV-associated chains was confirmed in vitro.

Sequences were obtained from PBMCs. The V gene is TRBV30, the J gene TRBJ1-4, with D possibly matching TRBD1 (6 bases). This TCR came from a young woman in good health and CMV-seropositive. In DNA, the CDR3 is TGTGCCTGGAGTTACGGGGGGCCGGTTGAAAAACTGTTTTTT. Encoded protein: CAWSYGGPVEKLFF.